Detailed here is one T cell receptor beta chain. A few counts support this clone. Its binding antigen is unknown. No much larger clone exists at a distance of one base, and base qualities are not known. From its cysteine to its phenylalanine, the CDR3 spans 16 amino acids. Left in the record is the CDR3 DNA by itself, 48 bases read in frame from the first base. The germline V gene (reference sequence) specifies MNHNY as CDR1 and SVGAGI as CDR2. The germline ends are 16 bases apart after V is trimmed by 7 bases and J by 0 bases. DNA was extracted from blood mononuclear cells, with the same DNA used for both TCR and STAT3 sequencing. This sample is part of a study of STAT3 mutations in large granular lymphocyte leukemia (dated by TCRdb to between 2018 and 2021). General notes on the study: In roughly half of the longitudinally sequenced T-LGLL patients, canonical activating STAT3 mutations were detected. As controls within the study, a couple of patients with natural killer LGL leukemia were also sequenced longitudinally. Over half of the T-LGLL patients were given one or more immunosuppressive therapy regimens, and roughly 37% of the treated patients had a hematologic response. From an initial cohort of 207 LGL patients, under 20 representative T-LGLL cases were picked for longitudinal TCRbeta and STAT3 sequencing. Each patient was sequenced at an average of approximately 4.2 time points, ranging from 2 to 8 samplings. Patients with T-cell large granular lymphocyte leukemia underwent serial deep sequencing of TCRbeta CDR3 and STAT3 to reconstruct clonal hierarchy and dynamics. Overall study outcomes, separate from this receptor: TCR clonotype switching after therapy was observed in 6 of 18 patients, and all newly emerging clones were found to be STAT3 wild type. At least one immunodominant TCRbeta clonotype was present in every T-LGLL patient, and multiple immunodominant subclonotypes appeared in about half of the T-LGLL patients. Linking therapy response to changes in TCR clonal burden was complicated by variable intervals between samplings and by differing treatment regimens. Because no samples were available when a clone first appeared, clonal expansion was inferred from samplings taken at other points. Several patients had a dominant TCR clone burden greater than the STAT3 mutant burden, which suggests that the STAT3 mutation arose secondarily within a clone that had already expanded. Persisting codominant clonotypes in some patients meant a small but highly pathogenic clone may have been missed.

TCRbeta libraries were sequenced on an Illumina MiSeq, averaging approximately 44,000 productive templates per sample. TCRbeta CDR3 libraries were generated with the immunoSEQ assay using multiplex PCR amplification. Regarding the original processing steps: Repertoire diversity was calculated as previously defined, and values close to 0 indicated extremely monoclonal samples. The clones in this table, taken by TCRdb from immuneACCESS, are in-frame only. Not every clone is retained; where verified, under half of the shortfall comes from an unresolved V gene, and the cause of the rest is unknown. V and J calls and clone size are as listed in that table; D and trimming were resolved from the DNA. Recorded for this sample are about 1,900 clones; approximately 60% of them occurred a single time. The ten biggest clones cover approximately 35% of the sample.

The sequencing sample was made of peripheral blood mononuclear cells. This TCR was recovered from a man in his 60s with T-cell large granular lymphocyte leukemia. Some clones in this sample may be carry-over from other donors' samples. The age is the age at diagnosis. This chain joins TRBV6-6 to TRBJ1-5; a tentative D call is TRBD1 (5 bases match). DNA sequence: TGTGCCAGCACCCCGCAGAGGGGACTTAGCAATCAGCCCCAGCATTTT. Its protein reads: CASTPQRGLSNQPQHF.